The 2 T cell receptor beta chains listed next were all sequenced from one sample in a study of shared clonotypes between healthy human individuals. The repertoire was sequenced with immunoSEQ multiplex PCR; TCRdb's copy has only in-frame clones and lacks some. This sample has about 600,000 clones, with 97% found just once. The sequenced sample consisted of naive CD4+ T cells sorted from blood. Indicated subset: CD45RA+ positively selected. The receptors here all came from a woman aged 30 to 39 in good health.

This chain joins TRBV29-1 and TRBJ1-1; tentatively, D is TRBD1 (5 bases). Germline assignment: CDR1 SQVTM and CDR2 ANQGSEA. This CDR3 is 11 amino acids long. Trimming took 6 bases from V and 1 from J, leaving 6 bases between them. CDR3 protein: CSVGTNTEAFF. Written as DNA, the CDR3 is TGCAGCGTGGGGACGAACACTGAAGCTTTCTTT.

The chain combines TRBV28 with TRBJ1-2; 8 bases map to TRBD1. The CDR3 is 16 amino acids. V was clipped by 0 bases and J by 7 bases; unmatched bases: 10. The germline gives CDR1 MDHEN, CDR2 SYDVKM. The CDR3 is CASSLWDRVDESGYTF. The CDR3 DNA reads as TGTGCCAGCAGTTTATGGGACAGGGTTGATGAGAGTGGCTACACCTTC.